The 22 T cell receptor beta chains below were found in one sample sequenced in a study of blood T cell repertoires in COVID-19. Using immunoSEQ multiplex PCR, the repertoire was profiled, and TCRdb retains in-frame clones only, with some absent. The repertoire has some 150,000 clones, roughly 80% of them found once; the top ten carry approximately 13%. Specimen: peripheral blood. Every receptor here comes from a woman of 80 years or more with acute or convalescent COVID-19.

The V and J genes are TRBV14 and TRBJ2-7; TRBD2 agrees at 7 bases. V lost 3 bases, J lost 3 bases, and 8 bases stayed unmatched. The germline V gene encodes CDR1 SGHDN and CDR2 FVKESK. This CDR3 is built from 15 residues. The CDR3 sequence: CASSHAGEKDYEQYF. The CDR3, as DNA: TGTGCCAGCAGCCATGCGGGAGAGAAGGACTACGAGCAGTACTTC.

Turning to this clone: The junction shows a germline mismatch at one end, possibly a read error. This chain connects TRBV7-7 to TRBJ2-3; D call uncertain. The CDR3 has 15 amino acids. Germline V gene data show CDR1 as SSHAT and CDR2 as FNYEAQ (reference sequence). CDR3: CASSLGLSSTDTQYF. The CDR3 DNA reads TGTGCTAGCAGCTTAGGGCTTTCTAGCACAGATACGCAGTATTTT.

The rearrangement uses TRBV3-1 (or the pseudogene TRBV3-2) and TRBJ1-1; D is unclear. V dropped 3 bases and J dropped 4 bases, with 6 bases sitting between them. Germline lookup yields CDR1 LGHDT and CDR2 YNNKEL (reference sequence). The CDR3 has 12 amino acids. CDR3 nucleotides: TGTGCCAGCAGCCAGCGGGGCACTGAAGCTTTCTTT. As protein: CASSQRGTEAFF.

The chain is built from TRBV19 and TRBJ1-1; perhaps TRBD1 as D (6 bases). V was clipped by 8 bases and J by 1 base, with 17 bases between them. Germline loops: CDR1 LNHDA, CDR2 SQIVND (reference sequence). There are 15 residues in the CDR3. The CDR3 DNA sequence: TGTGCCAGTGAATTGGACAGCCGGCCGAACACTGAAGCTTTCTTT. It encodes CASELDSRPNTEAFF.

This clone was found once. The rearrangement uses TRBV6-6 and TRBJ1-5, with 8 bases matching TRBD1. Germline CDR1 MNHNY, CDR2 SVGAGI (reference sequence). The CDR3 length is 14 residues. J lost 3 bases, V lost 7 bases, and 5 bases had no gene match. The CDR3, as DNA: TGTGCCAGCAACGGACAGGGTGACAATCAGCCCCAGCATTTT. Translating it yields CASNGQGDNQPQHF.

This rearrangement joins TRBV3-1 (or the pseudogene TRBV3-2) to TRBJ1-5; tentative D call: TRBD1 (5 bases). This CDR3 spans 14 amino acids. V lost 6 bases and J 6 bases, leaving 15 bases between the germline ends. Germline CDR1 LGHDT, CDR2 YNNKEL (reference sequence). The CDR3: CASSGRRGSQPQHF. DNA for the CDR3: TGTGCCAGCAGTGGGAGGAGGGGTAGTCAGCCCCAGCATTTT.

With respect to this clone: Other DNA sequences within the sample encode an identical CDR3. The rearrangement joins TRBV5-1 to TRBJ1-2; D may be TRBD1 (5 bases). CDR1 is SGHRS and CDR2 is YFSETQ in the germline V gene. This CDR3 spans 12 amino acids. The V and J ends lost 7 bases and 4 bases respectively, with 11 bases between them. The CDR3 is CASSEGSYGYTF. CDR3 bases: TGCGCCAGCTCGGAGGGGTCCTATGGCTACACCTTC.

This chain links TRBV19 with TRBJ2-5; 8 bases align to TRBD2. V trimming: 1 base; J trimming: 3 bases; junction bases outside the gene matches: 10. The CDR3 sequence is 17 residues long. CDR1 and CDR2 (germline): LNHDA, SQIVND (reference sequence). The CDR3 protein is CASSIAGRGPVEETQYF. The CDR3 DNA follows: TGTGCCAGTAGTATAGCCGGGAGGGGACCCGTTGAAGAGACCCAGTACTTC.

The V gene is TRBV5-1, the J gene TRBJ1-2; 9 bases line up with TRBD1. The trim removed 3 bases at V and 10 bases at J, leaving 7 bases unmatched. In germline, CDR1 is SGHRS, CDR2 YFSETQ. CDR3 length: 13 residues. The CDR3 DNA follows: TGCGCCAGCAGCTCGGGACAGGGAGATTCCTACACCTTC. As protein: CASSSGQGDSYTF.

The rearrangement uses TRBV5-4 and TRBJ1-6, with D maybe TRBD1 (5 bases). This CDR3 spans 14 amino acids. V lost 5 bases, J lost 4 bases, and 10 bases lay in between. Germline values: CDR1 SGHNT, CDR2 YYREEE (reference sequence). CDR3: CASSMDTYNSPLHF. CDR3 nucleotides: TGTGCCAGCAGTATGGACACTTATAATTCACCCCTCCACTTT.

This clone occurred once. The genes are TRBV29-1 and TRBJ1-1; 7 nucleotides line up with TRBD1. Trimming took 4 bases from V and 6 from J; bases not matched to a gene: 2. From germline, CDR1 is SQVTM and CDR2 ANQGSEA. The length of the CDR3 is 11 residues. The CDR3 DNA is TGCAGCGTTGGGACAGGTCCTGAAGCTTTCTTT. This encodes CSVGTGPEAFF.

This clone appeared a few times. J is TRBJ1-1 and V is TRBV10-2; D remains ambiguous. V was shortened by 6 bases and J by 1 base, with 15 bases between the two germline ends. The germline V gene has CDR1 WSHSY and CDR2 SAAADI. CDR3 length: 15 residues. The CDR3 reads CASRREALGNTEAFF. CDR3 sequence (DNA): TGCGCCAGCAGACGAGAGGCTCTGGGGAACACTGAAGCTTTCTTT.

V and J are TRBV4-1 and TRBJ2-7; 7 nucleotides align to TRBD1. CDR3 length equals 15 residues. Germline values: CDR1 MGHRA, CDR2 YSYEKL. The junction had 7 bases not matched to a gene; V was cut back by 5 bases and J by 0 bases. For the CDR3, the DNA is TGCGCCAGCAGCAAAGGGACAGTTAGCTCCTACGAGCAGTACTTC. Translated: CASSKGTVSSYEQYF.

The chain joins TRBV15 to TRBJ1-4, with 7 bases that match TRBD1. The V gene's germline CDR1 is LNHNV and CDR2 YYDKDF (reference sequence). There are 15 residues in the CDR3. The junction had 11 bases not matched to a gene; V was cut back by 5 bases and J by 8 bases. The CDR3, as DNA: TGTGCCACCAGCTCCCAGGGGGACGTGTGGGAAAAACTGTTTTTT. Its translation is CATSSQGDVWEKLFF. Based on the CDR3 plus reference TRBV15 and TRBJ1-4, the full variable domain is DAMVIQNPRYQVTQFGKPVTLSCSQTLNHNVMYWYQQKSSQAPKLLFHYYDKDFNNEADTPDNFQSRRPNTSFCFLDIRSPGLGDTAMYLCATSSQGDVWEKLFFGSGTQLSVL.

The chain links TRBV7-9 to TRBJ1-2; maybe TRBD1 (6 bases). CDR1 and CDR2 (germline): SEHNR, FQNEAQ (reference sequence). The V and J ends lost 4 bases and 0 bases respectively, with 12 bases between them. This CDR3 comprises 15 residues. The CDR3 nucleotides are TGTGCCAGCAGCTCACGGACAGAGACTAACTATGGCTACACCTTC. Encoded protein: CASSSRTETNYGYTF.

The V gene is TRBV6-1, the J gene TRBJ1-5, with TRBD1 as a possible D gene (6 bases). CDR1 and CDR2 from the germline V gene are MNHNS and SASEGT. The V gene lost 1 base and the J gene lost 7 bases, with 11 bases spanning the gap. The CDR3 loop spans 14 amino acids. The CDR3 here is CASSEGQGNQPQHF. CDR3 nucleotide sequence: TGTGCCAGCAGTGAAGGTCAGGGGAACCAGCCCCAGCATTTT.

In its sample, this clone was seen once. This CDR3 is CASSLQVGGHYEQYF. As DNA, the CDR3 is TGCGCCAGCAGCCTTCAAGTAGGGGGCCATTACGAGCAGTACTTC. The chain couples TRBV5-1 to TRBJ2-7, with 7 nucleotides matching TRBD1. CDR3 size: 15 residues. Germline CDR1 is SGHRS and CDR2 is YFSETQ. With V trimmed by 4 bases and J by 4 bases, 11 bases remained unmatched.

The V and J genes are TRBV5-6 and TRBJ2-3; the D gene is possibly TRBD1 (6 bases). The V gene's germline CDR1 is SGHDT and CDR2 YYEEEE. V was clipped by 2 bases and J by 0 bases, with 10 bases between them. The length of the CDR3 is 15 residues. The CDR3 sequence: CASSFRQASTDTQYF. CDR3 DNA: TGTGCCAGCAGCTTTAGACAGGCGAGCACAGATACGCAGTATTTT.

This chain joins TRBV7-2 and TRBJ1-2; D perhaps matches TRBD1 (5 bases). Germline-derived CDR1 and CDR2 are SGHTA and FQGNSA. Deletions cut 1 base from V and 3 bases from J, with 9 bases between. The CDR3 length is 14 residues. CDR3 residues: CASSLEQVYYGYTF. In nucleotides, the CDR3 is TGTGCCAGCAGCTTAGAACAGGTCTACTATGGCTACACCTTC. Variable domain in full (rest from reference TRBV7-2 and TRBJ1-2): GAGVSQSPSNKVTEKGKDVELRCDPISGHTALYWYRQSLGQGLEFLIYFQGNSAPDKSGLPSDRFSAERTGGSVSTLTIQRTQQEDSAVYLCASSLEQVYYGYTFGSGTRLTVV.

This chain joins TRBV2 and TRBJ1-1, with a tentative D call TRBD1 (6 bases). The CDR3 consists of 14 residues. The germline V gene encodes CDR1 SNHLY and CDR2 FYNNEI. Between the trimmed V and J ends, which lost 7 bases and 2 bases, there was a span of 14 bases. The DNA of the CDR3 is TGTGCCAGCACCTTGACAGGCGCTAACACTGAAGCTTTCTTT. Translating it yields CASTLTGANTEAFF.

This rearrangement joins TRBV30 to TRBJ2-5, with 7 bases matching TRBD1. This CDR3 is built from 14 residues. The junction had 5 bases not matched to a gene; V was cut back by 3 bases and J by 1 base. Germline CDR1 is GTSNPN and CDR2 is SVGIG (reference sequence). The CDR3 reads CAWRRGRFQETQYF. As DNA, the CDR3 is TGTGCCTGGAGGAGGGGGCGGTTCCAAGAGACCCAGTACTTC.

The chain is built from TRBV7-9 and TRBJ2-7; D not certain. The V end lost 0 bases, the J end lost 5 bases, and 8 bases lay between the germline ends. The CDR3 has 13 amino acids. Germline V gene data show CDR1 as SEHNR and CDR2 as FQNEAQ (reference sequence). The DNA for the CDR3 is TGTGCCAGCAGCTTAGCGTCACTTAACGAGCAGTACTTC. The encoded protein is CASSLASLNEQYF. Full variable domain (remainder filled in from reference TRBV7-9 and TRBJ2-7): DTGVSQNPRHKITKRGQNVTFRCDPISEHNRLYWYRQTLGQGPEFLTYFQNEAQLEKSRLLSDRFSAERPKGSFSTLEIQRTEQGDSAMYLCASSLASLNEQYFGPGTRLTVT.